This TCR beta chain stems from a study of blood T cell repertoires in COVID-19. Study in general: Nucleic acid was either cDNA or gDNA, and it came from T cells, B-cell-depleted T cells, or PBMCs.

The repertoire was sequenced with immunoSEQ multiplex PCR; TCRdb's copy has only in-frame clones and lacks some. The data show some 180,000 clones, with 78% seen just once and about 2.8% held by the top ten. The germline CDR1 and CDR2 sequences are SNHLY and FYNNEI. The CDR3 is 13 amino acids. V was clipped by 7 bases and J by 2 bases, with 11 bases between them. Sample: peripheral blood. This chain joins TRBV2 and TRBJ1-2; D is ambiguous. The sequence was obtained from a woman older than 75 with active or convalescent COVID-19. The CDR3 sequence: CASTPDTNYGYTF. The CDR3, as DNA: TGTGCCAGCACTCCCGACACAAACTATGGCTACACCTTC.